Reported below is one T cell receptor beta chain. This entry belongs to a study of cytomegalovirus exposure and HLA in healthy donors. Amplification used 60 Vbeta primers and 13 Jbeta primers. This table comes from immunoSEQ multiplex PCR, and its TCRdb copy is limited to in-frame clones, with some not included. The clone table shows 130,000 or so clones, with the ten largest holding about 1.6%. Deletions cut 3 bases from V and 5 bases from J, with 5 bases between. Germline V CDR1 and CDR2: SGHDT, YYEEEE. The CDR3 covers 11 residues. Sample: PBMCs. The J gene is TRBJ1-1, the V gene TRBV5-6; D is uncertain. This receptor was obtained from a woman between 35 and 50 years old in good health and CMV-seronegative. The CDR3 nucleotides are TGTGCCAGCAGCTATTTAACTGAAGCTTTCTTT. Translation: CASSYLTEAFF. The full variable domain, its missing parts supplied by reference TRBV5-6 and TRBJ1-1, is DAGVTQSPTHLIKTRGQQVTLRCSPKSGHDTVSWYQQALGQGPQFIFQYYEEEERQRGNFPDRFSGHQFPNYSSELNVNALLLGDSALYLCASSYLTEAFFGQGTRLTVV.